This T cell receptor beta chain is drawn from a study of blood T cell repertoires in COVID-19. Study background: The origin of the acute and convalescent COVID-19 samples was the United States, Italy and Spain. T cells, B-cell-depleted T cells, or PBMCs supplied cDNA or gDNA.

A note on this clone: The same CDR3 is also encoded by other DNA sequences in this sample.

In the authors' methods: Nucleated cell counts were estimated from reference gene primer amplification. The table came from immunoSEQ multiplex PCR; TCRdb's copy has only in-frame clones and leaves some out. D and trimming were read from the DNA, whereas the V and J calls and clone size are those reported in that table. Among about 140,000 clones listed, about 86% were seen once. The sequenced sample consisted of peripheral blood. The clonotype was recovered from a woman between 55 and 75 years old with acute or convalescent COVID-19.

CDR3 bases: TGTGCCAGCAGGGGACAGGGGGTGAATAATTCACCCCTCCACTTT. Translating gives CASRGQGVNNSPLHF. The chain couples TRBV2 to TRBJ1-6, with 11 bases fitting TRBD1. V shed 6 bases and J 5 bases; nucleotides not matched to a gene: 3. There are 15 residues in the CDR3. Germline loops: CDR1 SNHLY, CDR2 FYNNEI.